One and the same sample provided the 2 T cell receptor beta chains below, sequenced in a study of metastatic and nonmetastatic thyroid tumors. Not a single patient had been given any form of treatment at any point before undergoing thyroid surgery. Via MiXCR, TCRdb re-called the PCR reads. The sample includes over 15,000 clones, over 20% of them seen just once. Sequencing was done on a sample of tumor tissue. Source of these receptors: a female donor with papillary thyroid cancer or a benign thyroid nodule (not recorded which). Some clones in this sample may be carry-over from other donors' samples.

This clone was counted at least ten times. The chain recombines TRBV20-1 with TRBJ2-3; the match to TRBD2 covers 8 bases. Germline CDR1 is DFQATT and CDR2 is SNEGSKA (reference sequence). CDR3 length: 16 amino acids. The J segment lost 5 bases and the V segment lost 4 bases, leaving 14 bases of the junction unmatched. CDR3 protein: CSANDPGLVRLDTQYF. The CDR3 DNA reads TGCAGTGCTAATGACCCGGGACTAGTTCGTTTAGATACGCAGTATTTT.

This clone was counted at least ten times. The chain carries TRBV10-2 and TRBJ2-1; D is unresolved. The germline V gene has CDR1 WSHSY and CDR2 SAAADI. The germline V and J ends were trimmed by 3 bases and 8 bases, with 8 bases remaining between them. The CDR3 consists of 12 residues. In DNA, the CDR3 is TGCGCCAGCAGTGAAATGAGTGATGAGCAGTTCTTC. This encodes CASSEMSDEQFF.